This TCR beta chain comes out of a study of T cells expressing NK-cell markers. Turning to the study itself: It was sorted CD3+CD56+NKG2C+, CD3+CD56+NKG2C- and CD3+CD56-NKG2C+ T cells that supplied the TCR beta repertoires. Among eight sequenced donors, seven carried HCMV seropositivity while one was seronegative.

Germline V gene sequence: CDR1 DFQATT, CDR2 SNEGSKA (reference sequence). The CDR3 has 14 amino acids. TCR beta cDNA was generated via 5'RACE template switching incorporating UMIs. Each CDR3 protein gets one entry in TCRdb, which reprocessed the 5' RACE reads and gives no DNA. The sample yields around 550,000 distinct CDR3 sequences, of which the top ten take up roughly 3.5%. The sequencing sample was made of blood T cells: a sorted CD56 or NKG2C T cell subset, CD4+ or CD8+ T cells, or bulk PBMC T cells (not recorded which). The chain links TRBV20-1 to TRBJ2-5; TCRdb calls TRBD1, which cannot be checked without DNA. This clonotype originated in a man between 18 and 35 years old in good health. The CDR3 region is CSARDGGAQETQYF.